Listed below are T cell receptor beta chains from one sample, sequenced in a study of shared T cell receptors in the human thymus. Assay used: immunoSEQ multiplex PCR; TCRdb lists only in-frame clones, some missing. The sample holds 500,000 to 750,000 clones, over 75% seen once. These data also featured in a second study, about human thymus T cells.

Sequenced material: thymocytes. The receptors come from a boy younger than two with a congenital heart defect. CDR3s include the opening cysteine and the closing phenylalanine or tryptophan. A D gene is named only where the DNA matches it firmly.

CDR3 length	D gene	V gene	J gene	CDR3 protein
15	TRBD2	TRBV27	TRBJ2-7	CASRPPSGRAYEQYF
14	-	TRBV6-1	TRBJ2-3	CASSVGGARDTQYF
14	-	TRBV5-4	TRBJ2-1	CASSLSQGRSEQFF
17	TRBD2	TRBV27	TRBJ2-7	CASSATGGLAGGYEQYF
15	-	TRBV25-1	TRBJ1-2	CASSEGEDRYYGYTF
16	TRBD2	TRBV6-1	TRBJ2-1	CASSGSRQREVNEQFF
17	TRBD1	TRBV4-3	TRBJ1-3	CASSPYQGASSGNTIYF
14	TRBD2	TRBV12-5	TRBJ2-7	CASAATGGPVEQYF
13	TRBD2	TRBV2	TRBJ2-1	CAGLAGGYNEQFF
18	TRBD1	TRBV7-9	TRBJ1-4	CASSLAGSGGLWVEKLFF
13	-	TRBV25-1	TRBJ1-2	CASSPGGEEGYTF
15	-	TRBV4-3	TRBJ2-2	CASSQEEGSAGELFF
15	TRBD2	TRBV19	TRBJ2-3	CASTASGSRTDTQYF
14	-	TRBV19	TRBJ1-5	CASTKLSSNQPQHF
14	-	TRBV6-5	TRBJ1-2	CASSGGGRRYGYTF
14	-	TRBV30	TRBJ2-7	CAWTPRQVRNEQYF
16	-	TRBV4-2	TRBJ1-5	CASSQDWEPLQVTQHF
17	TRBD2	TRBV4-1	TRBJ2-1	CASSSRTVSGRADEQFF
17	TRBD2	TRBV7-8	TRBJ2-7	CASSPQTSGSPSYEQYF
11	-	TRBV11-2	TRBJ2-7	CASGAYPEQYF
16	TRBD2	TRBV9	TRBJ2-2	CASSPRTSGPGGELFF
17	TRBD1	TRBV6-1	TRBJ1-1	CASSGLEGDRGTTEAFF
12	TRBD1	TRBV6-7	TRBJ2-3	CAGTGEGDTQYF
19	TRBD2	TRBV14	TRBJ2-3	CASSQSGLAGPSSTDTQYF
15	-	TRBV28	TRBJ2-1	CASSFGVGDYNEQFF
15	TRBD2	TRBV19	TRBJ2-7	CASSIESSGSNEQYF
16	TRBD1	TRBV28	TRBJ2-7	CASSPALGTGGYEQYF
16	TRBD2	TRBV4-3	TRBJ2-7	CASSQDLVGGVYEQYF
17	TRBD2	TRBV30	TRBJ2-1	CAWSASRTSGAYNEQFF
16	-	TRBV11-3	TRBJ2-1	CASSPVRATVYNEQFF
16	-	TRBV29-1	TRBJ2-1	CSVEGGGQVVSNEQFF
16	-	TRBV6-1	TRBJ2-3	CASSDGGALNTDTQYF
23	TRBD1	TRBV6-1	TRBJ1-5	CASSEPLTTPGQAGSCGNQPQHF
15	-	TRBV21-1	TRBJ2-1	CASSHKEVTYNEQFF
15	-	TRBV27	TRBJ1-1	CASRPGVHMNTEAFF
14	-	TRBV5-6	TRBJ2-6	CASSLSGGANVLTF
12	-	TRBV19	TRBJ1-2	CASSLPGKGYTF
14	-	TRBV11-2	TRBJ2-7	CASSSRTASYEQYF
17	TRBD2	TRBV18	TRBJ2-1	CASSPLAAGEWYNEQFF
13	TRBD1	TRBV7-2	TRBJ2-7	CASSLGQGNEQYF
19	TRBD2	TRBV4-2	TRBJ2-1	CASSHASREGPCSYNEQFF
14	TRBD1	TRBV11-2	TRBJ2-2	CASSLDRGNGELFF
13	-	TRBV6-5	TRBJ1-2	CASSPGTTYGYTF
14	TRBD1	TRBV28	TRBJ1-1	CASSLTGGAYVAFF
16	TRBD1	TRBV6-6	TRBJ1-2	CASKGTGSRQAMGYTF
11	-	TRBV20-1	TRBJ2-1	CSARRPNEQFF
18	-	TRBV6-4	TRBJ2-1	CASRRNKLTGGTYNEQFF
16	-	TRBV21-1	TRBJ1-5	CASSSRKSYSNQPQHF
18	TRBD2	TRBV11-2	TRBJ2-3	CASSLDLGLAGNTDTQYF
14	-	TRBV27	TRBJ2-7	CASRASFHNYEQYF
16	TRBD2	TRBV6-1	TRBJ2-7	CASSDTSGDRGYEQYF